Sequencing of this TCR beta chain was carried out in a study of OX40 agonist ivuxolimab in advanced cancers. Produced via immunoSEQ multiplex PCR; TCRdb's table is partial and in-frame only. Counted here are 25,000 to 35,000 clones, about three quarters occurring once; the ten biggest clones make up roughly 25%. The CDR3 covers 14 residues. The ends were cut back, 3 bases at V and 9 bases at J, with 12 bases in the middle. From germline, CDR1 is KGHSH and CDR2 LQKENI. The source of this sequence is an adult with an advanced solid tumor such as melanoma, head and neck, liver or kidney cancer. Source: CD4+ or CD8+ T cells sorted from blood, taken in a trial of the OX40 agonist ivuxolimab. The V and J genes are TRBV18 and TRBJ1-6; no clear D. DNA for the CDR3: TGTGCCAGCTCACCGCTGGAGGTTGGTTCACCCCTCCACTTT. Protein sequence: CASSPLEVGSPLHF.